This TCR beta chain originates from a study of regulatory T cells in long-lasting Graves disease. General study findings and limits: Tissue studied was limited to peripheral blood, excluding thyroid tissue. Under persistent disease, TRBV28, TRBJ1-2 and TRBJ2-5 were used preferentially. Patients with persistent Graves' had lower TCR diversity than newly diagnosed patients.

Through Arm-PCR of CDR3 regions and iRepertoire HTBI primers, TCR beta libraries were built. Each CDR3 protein gets one entry after TCRdb re-called the multiplex PCR reads with MiXCR. Of 420,000 or so distinct CDR3 sequences in the sample, about a quarter are singletons; the top ten hold about a quarter. Only a few counts were recorded for this clonotype. What it binds is not known. Time point of the sample: persistent/refractory GD, antithyroid drugs over 5 years with positive TRAb. Scientists built the TCR library using RNA that was extracted from PBMCs. Germline assignment: CDR1 SEHNR and CDR2 FQNEAQ (reference sequence). The CDR3 is 14 amino acids. V dropped 4 bases and J dropped 3; count of bases not matched to a gene: 5.

The chain links TRBV7-9 to TRBJ1-1, with 7 bases aligning to TRBD1. This TCR was recovered from a female donor with Graves disease. Sample: peripheral blood mononuclear cells (PBMCs), taken when the disease was refractory, from a patient treated with antithyroid drugs. The CDR3 bases are TGTGCCAGCAGCTCGACAGGGCAGGACACTGAAGCTTTCTTT. The encoded protein is CASSSTGQDTEAFF.